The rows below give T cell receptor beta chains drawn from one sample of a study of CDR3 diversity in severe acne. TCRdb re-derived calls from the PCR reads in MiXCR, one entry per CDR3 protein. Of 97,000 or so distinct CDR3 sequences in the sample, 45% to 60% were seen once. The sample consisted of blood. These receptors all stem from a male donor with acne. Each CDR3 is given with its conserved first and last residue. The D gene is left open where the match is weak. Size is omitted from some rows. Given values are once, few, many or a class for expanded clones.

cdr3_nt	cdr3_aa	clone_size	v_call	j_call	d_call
TGTGCCAGCAGTGCTGAACTAGCGGGAGCCGAGCAGTACTTC	CASSAELAGAEQYF	NA	TRBV2	TRBJ2-7	TRBD2
TGCAGCGTTCCCCGACTAGCGGGAGTTACAGATACGCAGTATTTT	CSVPRLAGVTDTQYF	NA	TRBV29-1	TRBJ2-3	TRBD2
TGTGCCAGCAGGCTGATCGGGGAACAGCCCCAGCATTTT	CASRLIGEQPQHF	NA	TRBV12-3/TRBV12-4	TRBJ1-5	NA
TGCAGTGCAAGACTAGCGGGAGGGCAGTTCTTC	CSARLAGGQFF	NA	TRBV20-1	TRBJ2-1	TRBD2
TGCGCCAGCAGCTTGGCGGGACCCAGCTCCTACAATGAGCAGTTCTTC	CASSLAGPSSYNEQFF	many	TRBV5-1	TRBJ2-1	NA
TGCAGTGCTAAAGGACTAGCGGAAGGAGATACGCAGTATTTT	CSAKGLAEGDTQYF	few	TRBV20-1	TRBJ2-3	TRBD2
TGCGCCAGCAGCTCTACAGGGGGCTTGGAGACCCAGTACTTC	CASSSTGGLETQYF	NA	TRBV5-1	TRBJ2-5	TRBD1
TGCGCCAGCAGCCAAGGACAGGGGGCTTCACCCCTCCACTTT	CASSQGQGASPLHF	many	TRBV4-1	TRBJ1-6	TRBD1
TGTGCCAGCAGTCCTCGACAGGGGGCCTATTCACCCCTCCACTTT	CASSPRQGAYSPLHF	many	TRBV6-5	TRBJ1-6	TRBD1
TGTGCCAGCAGCCCCCTAGCGGGAGGTTCCGAGCAGTACTTC	CASSPLAGGSEQYF	many	TRBV14	TRBJ2-7	TRBD2
TGTGCCAGTAGTATTATGAGGCAGAGCACCGGGGAGCTGTTTTTT	CASSIMRQSTGELFF	many	TRBV19	TRBJ2-2	NA
TGTGCCAGCAGTAGACAGACGCGTCAGCCCCAGCATTTT	CASSRQTRQPQHF	many	TRBV12-3/TRBV12-4	TRBJ1-5	NA
TGTGCCAGCAGCCCCCGAATGGGGGTGGAGACCCAGTACTTC	CASSPRMGVETQYF	NA	TRBV7-4	TRBJ2-5	NA
TGTGCCAGCAGTGGGACAGCAGACACAGATACGCAGTATTTT	CASSGTADTDTQYF	NA	TRBV2	TRBJ2-3	NA
TGCAGTGCTAGTTTAGGGACAGGGAAGGGGTACTATGGCTACACCTTC	CSASLGTGKGYYGYTF	medium-sized	TRBV20-1	TRBJ1-2	TRBD1
TGTGCCAGCAGTGGACCACGGGATTCTAGCACAGATACGCAGTATTTT	CASSGPRDSSTDTQYF	many	TRBV6-1	TRBJ2-3	NA
TGTGCCAGCAGCTTAATCGGGGACAGCTACACCTTC	CASSLIGDSYTF	many	TRBV11-2	TRBJ1-2	NA
TGTGCCAGCAGCCTACCCAGGACTGAAGCTTTCTTT	CASSLPRTEAFF	NA	TRBV25-1	TRBJ1-1	NA
TGTGCCAGCAGTTTCTCCGGTCGCCAATACGGGCGGTACTTC	CASSFSGRQYGRYF	NA	TRBV28	TRBJ2-7	NA
TGCAGTGCTAGAGATGTAACTAGCGGGAGGGGGGGTTACGAGCAGTACTTC	CSARDVTSGRGGYEQYF	many	TRBV20-1	TRBJ2-7	TRBD2
TGTGCCAGCAGCCAAGTAAATACAGGGTCATTGCGTGGCTACACCTTC	CASSQVNTGSLRGYTF	NA	TRBV3-1	TRBJ1-2	NA
TGCAGTGCTAGAACCAGGACAGCGAAAGAGACCCAGTACTTC	CSARTRTAKETQYF	NA	TRBV20-1	TRBJ2-5	NA
TGTGCCATCAGTGACTTACTAGGAGGTACAGATACGCAGTATTTT	CAISDLLGGTDTQYF	many	TRBV10-3	TRBJ2-3	NA
TGTGCCAGCAGCCCCAATACCTACGAGCAGTACTTC	CASSPNTYEQYF	NA	TRBV3-1	TRBJ2-7	NA
TGTGCCACCAGCAGAGATTTGACGGGAGTCCTTGGAAACACCATATATTTT	CATSRDLTGVLGNTIYF	NA	TRBV15	TRBJ1-3	NA
TGTGCCAGCAGCTTCGGCGGGAGCTCCGAGCAGTACTTC	CASSFGGSSEQYF	NA	TRBV5-5	TRBJ2-7	TRBD2
TGTGCCAGCAGTTTAACGCAGGGGCGAAACTACGAGCAGTACTTC	CASSLTQGRNYEQYF	NA	TRBV27	TRBJ2-7	NA
TGTGCCAGCAGCGCCAACGCGGGACTAGCTTACGAGCAGTACTTC	CASSANAGLAYEQYF	NA	TRBV2	TRBJ2-7	TRBD2
TGTGCCAGCAGTGCTAGACCCGGCGGGGAGACCCAGTACTTC	CASSARPGGETQYF	NA	TRBV25-1	TRBJ2-5	NA
TGTGCCACCAGCGACCGTAGGCCGGAGACCCAGTACTTC	CATSDRRPETQYF	NA	TRBV15	TRBJ2-5	NA
TGTGCCAGCGCCGGCTACGAGCAGTACTTC	CASAGYEQYF	NA	TRBV10-3	TRBJ2-7	NA
TGCAGCGTTGAAGTAGATGGGACAGGGGGCGGACAGCCCCAGCATTTT	CSVEVDGTGGGQPQHF	many	TRBV29-1	TRBJ1-5	TRBD1
TGTGCCAGCAGTAGTCTAGCGGGCACAGATACGCAGTATTTT	CASSSLAGTDTQYF	many	TRBV6-4	TRBJ2-3	TRBD2
TGCGCCAGCAGCCCGGGGACCTGGCCTAGCACAGATACGCAGTATTTT	CASSPGTWPSTDTQYF	NA	TRBV5-1	TRBJ2-3	NA
TGTGCCAGTTCCGACCGGTCCCCAGGGGCGATCGTGCCCCTCCACTTT	CASSDRSPGAIVPLHF	NA	TRBV19	TRBJ1-6	NA
TGTGCCAGCAGTTTAACCTTCCAGCGGGAGTACTACGAGCAGTACTTC	CASSLTFQREYYEQYF	NA	TRBV12-3/TRBV12-4	TRBJ2-7	TRBD2
TGCGCCAGCAGCCCCCGGGGCCACACAGATACGCAGTATTTT	CASSPRGHTDTQYF	many	TRBV4-3	TRBJ2-3	NA
TGCGCCAGCAGACAGACTTCGGGACTAGCGGGAGGGCTCAATGAGCAGTTCTTC	CASRQTSGLAGGLNEQFF	once	TRBV10-2	TRBJ2-1	TRBD2
TGTGCCAGCAGCTTAGGCGAGCCGGGACAGGGCTACAATGAGCAGTTCTTC	CASSLGEPGQGYNEQFF	NA	TRBV7-2	TRBJ2-1	TRBD1
TGCGCCAGCAGCTTAATACAGAACACTGAAGCTTTCTTT	CASSLIQNTEAFF	many	TRBV5-1	TRBJ1-1	NA